This T cell receptor beta chain stems from a study of blood T cell repertoires in COVID-19. CDR3 length: 15 residues. Germline V CDR1 and CDR2: SEHNR, FQNEAQ (reference sequence). Trimming at V came to 6 bases and at J to 5 bases, leaving 7 bases not matched to a gene. TCRdb's copy holds only in-frame clones and misses some; the assay was immunoSEQ multiplex PCR. The profile shows roughly 300,000 clones, approximately 85% of them singletons. This chain connects TRBV7-9 to TRBJ1-6, with 7 bases aligning to TRBD1. This sequence was found in a man younger than 30 with active or convalescent COVID-19. Sequences were obtained from peripheral blood. The chain's CDR3 is CASRYRDSHNSPLHF. In DNA, the CDR3 is TGTGCCAGCAGGTACCGGGACAGTCATAATTCACCCCTCCACTTT.